This T cell receptor beta chain stems from a study of T cell changes during pregnancy in multiple sclerosis. Profiled with immunoSEQ multiplex PCR; TCRdb holds only in-frame clones, not every one. Altogether 45,000 to 60,000 clones are present, 90% to 95% being singletons, with the ten largest covering more than 0.3%. The TCR originated in a female donor with multiple sclerosis, enrolled in a pregnancy study. The sequencing used CD4+ T cells from peripheral blood mononuclear cells, collected before pregnancy.

CDR3 protein: CASSLSIRGRGYEGYTF. DNA for the CDR3: TGTGCCAGCAGTTTATCGATTCGGGGGAGGGGGTATGAAGGCTACACCTTC. The chain employs TRBV27 and TRBJ1-2; a weak D match, TRBD1 (6 bases). The germline V gene encodes CDR1 MNHEY and CDR2 SMNVEV (reference sequence). The CDR3 length is 17 residues. V lost 0 bases and J 8 bases, leaving 22 bases between the germline ends.